The 5 T cell receptor beta chains below were found in one sample sequenced in a study of Ad26.COV2.S vaccination and SARS-CoV-2 variants. The data were produced by immunoSEQ multiplex PCR, yet TCRdb's version contains in-frame clones alone and is incomplete. The sample comprises some 340,000 clones, over 80% of which are singletons, and 2% to 2.5% rests with the top ten. Treatment specified: about 20 received Ad26.COV2.S at low or high dose, single or two shots; about 5 received placebo; per-sample allocation not given. Sample collection was performed on day 63 after the first vaccine or placebo injection. Sequencing was performed on peripheral blood, taken in a trial of Ad26.COV2.S vaccine versus placebo. Every receptor here comes from a person aged 18-65 years who received the Ad26.COV2.S COVID-19 vaccine or a placebo.

The V and J genes are TRBV5-1 and TRBJ2-7; 9 nucleotides agree with TRBD1. This CDR3 region has 15 residues. Per germline, CDR1 SGHRS and CDR2 YFSETQ. V shed 4 bases and J 2 bases; nucleotides not matched to a gene: 7. CDR3 sequence (DNA): TGCGCCAGCAGCGCTACAGGGGGCCCGCCCTACGAGCAGTACTTC. Protein: CASSATGGPPYEQYF.

This rearrangement joins TRBV4-1 to TRBJ1-5; D unclear. This CDR3 is built from 15 residues. Germline V CDR1 and CDR2: MGHRA, YSYEKL. V dropped 5 bases and J dropped 0 bases, with 11 bases sitting between them. The CDR3 loop is CASSTTAYSNQPQHF. CDR3 DNA sequence: TGCGCCAGCAGCACGACGGCCTATAGCAATCAGCCCCAGCATTTT.

In its sample, this clone was seen once. This CDR3 is CASSLVVGSPSTDTQYF. The CDR3 region has the DNA TGTGCCAGCAGCTTAGTTGTCGGTTCCCCTAGCACAGATACGCAGTATTTT. The chain is built from TRBV11-2 and TRBJ2-3; D call uncertain. The CDR3 extends over 17 amino acids. V was trimmed by 1 base and J by 0 bases, leaving 14 bases between them. Germline CDR1 SGHAT, CDR2 FQNNGV.

The V and J genes are TRBV6-1 and TRBJ1-6; D is perhaps TRBD1 (6 bases). The CDR3 consists of 15 residues. Germline V gene data show CDR1 as MNHNS and CDR2 as SASEGT. V gave up 0 bases and J gave up 5 bases, with 8 bases separating them. CDR3 loop: CASSEARTDNSPLHF. CDR3 DNA sequence: TGTGCCAGCAGTGAAGCGAGGACAGATAATTCACCCCTCCACTTT.

This chain joins TRBV18 and TRBJ1-4, with TRBD1 matching over 7 bases. Germline CDR1 is KGHSH and CDR2 is LQKENI. CDR3 length equals 14 residues. With 4 bases clipped from V and 2 bases from J, the junction kept 1 base outside the gene matches. The CDR3, as DNA: TGTGCCAGCTCACAGGGGGCTACTAATGAAAAACTGTTTTTT. It codes for CASSQGATNEKLFF.